This TCR beta chain appears in the sequencing data of a study of blood T cell repertoires in COVID-19. Looking at the study overall: Sample material is recorded as cDNA or gDNA derived from T cells, B-cell-depleted T cells, or PBMCs.

Original processing methods: The authors estimated nucleated cell counts from reference gene primer amplification. Sequenced by immunoSEQ multiplex PCR; TCRdb stores in-frame clones only, minus some. The DNA gave D and trimming, while V, J and clone size come from that table. In the table there are some 250,000 clones, 70% to 90% of which are singletons. The CDR3 spans 12 residues. J was trimmed by 6 bases and V by 7 bases; bases with no gene match: 5. Germline V gives CDR1 PRHDT, CDR2 FYEKMQ (reference sequence). The origin of this receptor is a woman aged 30 to 39 with acute or convalescent COVID-19. The V call is TRBV13, the J call TRBJ2-7, with TRBD1 matching over 8 bases. Sequencing input: peripheral blood. CDR3 coding DNA: TGTGCCAGCACCCTACAGGGGGGCGAGCAGTACTTC. Residues: CASTLQGGEQYF. Together with reference TRBV13 and TRBJ2-7, the CDR3 gives the full variable domain: AAGVIQSPRHLIKEKRETATLKCYPIPRHDTVYWYQQGPGQDPQFLISFYEKMQSDKGSIPDRFSAQQFSDYHSELNMSSLELGDSALYFCASTLQGGEQYFGPGTRLTVT.